The T cell receptor beta chain described here comes from a study of T cells expressing NK-cell markers. Study-wide context: HCMV seropositivity characterized most of the eight sequenced donors, and seronegativity one. Points from the study as a whole: Among four donors, these clonotypes also ranked first in the CD3+CD56-NKG2C+ fraction. The study did not resolve the HCMV specificity of expanded NKG2C+ T cell clones.

This CDR3 comprises 18 residues. The germline V gene has CDR1 LGHNA and CDR2 YNFKEQ. TCRdb reprocessed the 5' RACE reads, keeping one entry per CDR3 protein, no DNA. This sample contains some 340,000 distinct CDR3 sequences. Notes on this clonotype: The antigen is not known.

Sequencing used blood T cells: a sorted CD56 or NKG2C T cell subset, CD4+ or CD8+ T cells, or bulk PBMC T cells (not recorded which). The V call is TRBV4-2, the J call TRBJ2-7; no DNA is available, so the TRBD1 call from TCRdb remains unchecked. The origin of this receptor is a man aged 18 to 69 in good health. The CDR3 sequence is CASSQDLDRGLDSYEQYF.